Listed here are 20 T cell receptor beta chains from one sample, sequenced in a study of T cell changes during pregnancy in multiple sclerosis. The protocol was immunoSEQ multiplex PCR, while the TCRdb copy is restricted to in-frame clones and leaves out a portion. This sample carries tens of thousands of clones, 92% of them seen once, and the ten largest clones take 1.5% to 2%. Source: peripheral blood, taken in the first trimester of pregnancy. The receptors were gathered from a female donor in good health, enrolled as a control in a pregnancy study.

V is TRBV4-2 and J is TRBJ2-3; tentatively, D is TRBD2 (5 bases). Trimming left V 4 bases short and J 2 bases short, with 22 bases between. There are 18 residues in the CDR3. Germline V gene lookup returns CDR1 LGHNA and CDR2 YNFKEQ. CDR3 DNA sequence: TGTGCCAGCAGCCCAGAGGCTCTAGCAGCCATATACACAGATACGCAGTATTTT. Its protein is CASSPEALAAIYTDTQYF.

V and J are TRBV2 and TRBJ2-4, with 14 bases fitting TRBD2. Trimming took 3 bases from V and 8 from J; bases not matched to a gene: 9. This CDR3 is built from 17 residues. Germline V gene lookup returns CDR1 SNHLY and CDR2 FYNNEI. This CDR3 is CASSDPRLAGGIDIQYF. The CDR3 region has the DNA TGTGCCAGCAGTGATCCCCGACTAGCGGGAGGGATAGACATTCAGTACTTC. The full variable domain, rest sourced from reference TRBV2 and TRBJ2-4, is EPEVTQTPSHQVTQMGQEVILRCVPISNHLYFYWYRQILGQKVEFLVSFYNNEISEKSEIFDDQFSVERPDGSNFTLKIRSTKLEDSAMYFCASSDPRLAGGIDIQYFGAGTRLSVL.

This clone was seen just once. V gene TRBV7-8 combines with J gene TRBJ1-1; no definite D call. In germline, CDR1 is SGHVS, CDR2 FQNEAQ. The CDR3 runs 13 residues. V lost 7 bases and J 8 bases, leaving 17 bases between the germline ends. The CDR3 reads CASNPGEGLEAFF. CDR3 sequence (DNA): TGTGCCAGCAACCCGGGAGAAGGGCTCGAAGCTTTCTTT. Using reference TRBV7-8 and TRBJ1-1 for the parts outside the CDR3, the full variable domain is GAGVSQSPRYKVAKRGQDVALRCDPISGHVSLFWYQQALGQGPEFLTYFQNEAQLDKSGLPSDRFFAERPEGSVSTLKIQRTQQEDSAVYLCASNPGEGLEAFFGQGTRLTVV.

The chain uses TRBV19 and TRBJ2-7, with TRBD2 matching 8 bases. Germline CDR1 LNHDA, CDR2 SQIVND (reference sequence). The CDR3 loop spans 11 amino acids. V lost 7 bases and J lost 6; bases outside the gene matches: 2. In DNA form, the CDR3 reads TGTGCCAGTACGGGAGGGCCCGAGCAGTACTTC. It is translated as CASTGGPEQYF.

This chain joins TRBV5-1 and TRBJ1-3; D perhaps matches TRBD1 (6 bases). The germline V gene encodes CDR1 SGHRS and CDR2 YFSETQ. This CDR3 region has 13 residues. With 6 bases removed from V and 2 bases from J, the gap between germline ends came to 9 bases. CDR3: CASMGTTGNTIYF. CDR3 nucleotide sequence: TGCGCCAGCATGGGGACAACTGGAAACACCATATATTTT. Full variable domain (rest looked up from reference TRBV5-1 and TRBJ1-3): KAGVTQTPRYLIKTRGQQVTLSCSPISGHRSVSWYQQTPGQGLQFLFEYFSETQRNKGNFPGRFSGRQFSNSRSEMNVSTLELGDSALYLCASMGTTGNTIYFGEGSWLTVV.

The chain carries TRBV19 and TRBJ2-3, with 8 bases matching TRBD2. Germline V gene data show CDR1 as LNHDA and CDR2 as SQIVND (reference sequence). The CDR3 runs 15 residues. V dropped 3 bases and J dropped 6; count of bases not matched to a gene: 8. The CDR3 bases are TGTGCCAGTAGTATCGAGGGACTAGGCCGGGATACGCAGTATTTT. Translation gives CASSIEGLGRDTQYF.

The chain links TRBV5-6 to TRBJ2-2; TRBD2 agrees at 9 bases. CDR1 is SGHDT and CDR2 is YYEEEE in the germline V gene. CDR3 length: 16 residues. V lost 1 base, J lost 7 bases, and 8 bases stayed unmatched. CDR3: CASSLYGGRANGELFF. CDR3 nucleotides: TGTGCCAGCAGCTTGTATGGCGGGAGGGCGAACGGGGAGCTGTTTTTT.

The CDR3 reads CASSPSGGSYNEQFF. The CDR3 nucleotides are TGCGCCAGCAGCCCGAGCGGGGGCTCCTACAATGAGCAGTTCTTC. V usage is TRBV5-1 and J usage is TRBJ2-1; 8 nucleotides line up with TRBD2. Germline V gene lookup returns CDR1 SGHRS and CDR2 YFSETQ. The CDR3 spans 15 residues. The V segment lost 4 bases and the J segment 0 bases; nucleotides outside the gene matches: 3.

V gene TRBV5-1 combines with J gene TRBJ2-5, with D perhaps TRBD2 (5 bases). Trimming left V 3 bases short and J 3 bases short, with 12 bases between. Germline V gives CDR1 SGHRS, CDR2 YFSETQ. The CDR3 covers 14 residues. In DNA, the CDR3 is TGCGCCAGCAGCTCTCTGGACTTTAAAGAGACCCAGTACTTC. The encoded protein is CASSSLDFKETQYF.

This clone was seen only once. The CDR3 loop reads CASSLDAGEDTQYF. The CDR3 coding sequence is TGCGCCAGCAGCTTGGACGCAGGGGAAGATACGCAGTATTTT. The chain employs TRBV5-1 and TRBJ2-3; weak D call: TRBD1 (6 bases). Trimming left V 0 bases short and J 5 bases short, with 10 bases between. The length of the CDR3 is 14 residues. Germline assignment: CDR1 SGHRS and CDR2 YFSETQ.

This chain uses TRBV5-1 with TRBJ2-5; 7 bases are shared with TRBD2. Losses at the gene ends were 5 bases for V and 2 bases for J; bases not matched to a gene: 6. The CDR3 has 14 amino acids. Germline V CDR1 and CDR2: SGHRS, YFSETQ. The CDR3 coding sequence is TGCGCCAGCAGGGGGCCTAGCGGTCAAGAGACCCAGTACTTC. Translation gives CASRGPSGQETQYF.

The rearrangement joins TRBV15 to TRBJ2-1, with 11 nucleotides matching TRBD2. V shed 0 bases, J shed 8 bases, and the junction held 9 bases outside the gene matches. This CDR3 contains 17 residues. Germline CDR1 is LNHNV and CDR2 is YYDKDF (reference sequence). The CDR3 sequence is CATSRDETSGSSYEQFF. The CDR3 DNA is TGTGCCACCAGCAGAGATGAAACTAGCGGGAGTAGCTATGAGCAGTTCTTC.

The gene calls are TRBV9 and TRBJ2-2; the match to TRBD1 covers 7 bases. V gave up 6 bases and J gave up 0 bases; unmatched junction bases: 2. CDR3 length: 14 residues. CDR1 and CDR2 from the germline V gene are SGDLS and YYNGEE. This CDR3 is CASTGTANTGELFF. CDR3 nucleotides: TGTGCCAGCACCGGGACAGCGAACACCGGGGAGCTGTTTTTT.

The gene calls are TRBV28 and TRBJ2-7; D remains ambiguous. Trimming cost V 3 bases and J 2 bases, with 11 bases left between them. The CDR3 has 14 residues. Germline V gives CDR1 MDHEN, CDR2 SYDVKM. DNA for the CDR3: TGTGCCAGCAGTTTCTTGCAGGCCCCCTACGAGCAGTACTTC. This translates into CASSFLQAPYEQYF.

The rearrangement uses TRBV4-1 and TRBJ2-3; 7 bases align to TRBD2. Germline V gene sequence: CDR1 MGHRA, CDR2 YSYEKL. The CDR3 covers 16 residues. V was clipped by 3 bases and J by 3 bases; unmatched bases: 9. The CDR3 sequence: CASSQILGLQTDTQYF. The CDR3 DNA reads as TGCGCCAGCAGCCAGATTTTGGGACTACAGACAGATACGCAGTATTTT.

The chain uses TRBV28 and TRBJ2-5; 13 nucleotides line up with TRBD2. Germline V gives CDR1 MDHEN, CDR2 SYDVKM. This CDR3 contains 15 residues. V lost 5 bases, J lost 4 bases, and 4 bases stayed unmatched. CDR3 protein: CASSQTSGRLETQYF. The CDR3 DNA reads TGTGCCAGCAGTCAGACTAGCGGGAGGTTAGAGACCCAGTACTTC.

The genes are TRBV7-2 and TRBJ1-2; 8 nucleotides agree with TRBD1. The germline V gene encodes CDR1 SGHTA and CDR2 FQGNSA. This CDR3 region has 13 residues. The junction had 7 bases not matched to a gene; V was cut back by 5 bases and J by 8 bases. CDR3 nucleotide sequence: TGTGCCAGCAGCCCAAGACAGGGGTCGGGCTACACCTTC. It is translated as CASSPRQGSGYTF.

The rearrangement uses TRBV6-1 and TRBJ2-7; TRBD2 agrees at 15 bases. CDR3 length: 15 amino acids. Per the germline V gene, CDR1 is MNHNS and CDR2 is SASEGT. J gave up 6 bases and V 6 bases, and 6 bases lay outside the gene matches. The CDR3 nucleotides are TGTGCCAGCAGATTGCGGACTAGCGGGAGGGGCGAGCAGTACTTC. This gives the protein CASRLRTSGRGEQYF.

Comments on this clone: It is unclear where the CDR3 begins or ends on the DNA, so no DNA is shown, and the CDR3 is as TCRdb lists it. The chain carries TRBV7-2 and TRBJ2-2; TRBD2 is the table's D call and was not checked against the DNA. The CDR3 is 16 amino acids in total, end residues counted. The germline V gene has CDR1 SGHTA and CDR2 FQGNSA. CDR3: CASSSGTSGISGSCFF.

This chain uses TRBV28 with TRBJ1-1; 7 nucleotides match TRBD1. This CDR3 has 13 residues. J was trimmed by 4 bases and V by 11 bases; bases with no gene match: 10. Per the germline V gene, CDR1 is MDHEN and CDR2 is SYDVKM. The CDR3 coding sequence is TGTGCCTCGAGCAAGGACAGGAGCACTGAAGCTTTCTTT. It translates to CASSKDRSTEAFF.